This is a list of T cell receptor beta chains from one sample in a study of T cell responses to AZD1222 COVID-19 vaccine. Clones were sequenced by immunoSEQ multiplex PCR, and TCRdb holds only the in-frame ones, with some missing. The sample includes 200,000 or so clones, more than 85% of them seen just once. The sample consisted of peripheral blood, taken on day 0 of MenACWY control vaccination. The receptor source for this set is an adult in good health. Each CDR3 is given with its conserved first and last residue. The order of the fields is J gene, D gene, V gene, clone size, CDR3 protein, CDR3 DNA. The D gene is left open where the match is weak. Rows may omit the clone size; those that give it use once, few, many or a size class.

J: TRBJ2-5; D: TRBD2; V: TRBV7-2; size: .; CDR3: CASSVGLAGETQYF; DNA: TGTGCCAGCAGCGTAGGACTAGCGGGGGAGACCCAGTACTTC
J: TRBJ2-7; D: .; V: TRBV7-2; size: .; CDR3: CASSLRQGYEQYF; DNA: TGTGCCAGCAGCTTACGGCAGGGCTACGAGCAGTACTTC
J: TRBJ2-7; D: .; V: TRBV23-1; size: .; CDR3: CASSQGSRVAYEQYF; DNA: TGCGCCAGCAGTCAAGGGTCCAGGGTGGCCTACGAGCAGTACTTC
J: TRBJ1-2; D: .; V: TRBV13; size: .; CDR3: CASSPLGGDYGYTF; DNA: TGTGCCAGCAGCCCTCTCGGGGGGGACTATGGCTACACCTTC
J: TRBJ2-7; D: .; V: TRBV28; size: .; CDR3: CASGQIHEQYF; DNA: TGTGCCTCTGGACAGATACACGAGCAGTACTTC
J: TRBJ1-2; D: .; V: TRBV7-2; size: .; CDR3: CASSLDAGWGYGYTF; DNA: TGTGCCAGCAGCTTAGACGCGGGATGGGGTTATGGCTACACCTTC
J: TRBJ2-3; D: .; V: TRBV6-5; size: .; CDR3: CASSYSLLRTDTQYF; DNA: TGTGCCAGCAGTTACTCTCTGCTGCGCACAGATACGCAGTATTTT
J: TRBJ2-2; D: .; V: TRBV2; size: .; CDR3: CASRPGRNTGELFF; DNA: TGTGCCAGCAGACCGGGCCGTAACACCGGGGAGCTGTTTTTT
J: TRBJ1-2; D: .; V: TRBV13; size: .; CDR3: CASSLGARAERYGYTF; DNA: TGTGCCAGCAGCTTAGGGGCCCGCGCAGAACGGTATGGCTACACCTTC
J: TRBJ1-2; D: .; V: TRBV18; size: once; CDR3: CASSLRGSETNYGYTF; DNA: TGTGCCAGCTCACTTCGGGGGTCGGAAACTAACTATGGCTACACCTTC
J: TRBJ1-2; D: TRBD1; V: TRBV28; size: .; CDR3: CAVQGQGANLYGYTF; DNA: TGTGCAGTCCAGGGACAGGGGGCCAACCTCTATGGCTACACCTTC
J: TRBJ1-2; D: .; V: TRBV5-5; size: .; CDR3: CASSRGVTYGYTF; DNA: TGTGCCAGCAGCAGGGGGGTCACCTATGGCTACACCTTC
J: TRBJ1-1; D: .; V: TRBV19; size: .; CDR3: CASSINAGSTEAFF; DNA: TGTGCCAGTAGTATTAATGCAGGCAGCACTGAAGCTTTCTTT
J: TRBJ1-2; D: TRBD1; V: TRBV18; size: .; CDR3: CASSLNRQGPDRLGGYTF; DNA: TGTGCCAGCTCACTTAACCGACAGGGACCAGATCGGCTTGGTGGCTACACCTTC
J: TRBJ2-2; D: .; V: TRBV18; size: .; CDR3: CASSLQLDRGELFF; DNA: TGTGCCAGCTCATTACAACTCGACAGAGGGGAGCTGTTTTTT
J: TRBJ1-2; D: TRBD1; V: TRBV27; size: .; CDR3: CASSGTGVANYGYTF; DNA: TGTGCCAGCAGTGGCACAGGGGTCGCTAACTATGGCTACACCTTC
J: TRBJ1-1; D: .; V: TRBV19; size: once; CDR3: CASSIRGAKAFF; DNA: TGTGCCAGTAGTATTCGGGGGGCTAAAGCTTTCTTT
J: TRBJ1-2; D: .; V: TRBV6-2/TRBV6-3; size: .; CDR3: CASSLRGTYGYTF; DNA: TGTGCCAGCAGTTTGAGGGGCACCTATGGCTACACCTTC
J: TRBJ2-3; D: .; V: TRBV7-8; size: .; CDR3: CASSLSSRLLSADTQYF; DNA: TGTGCCAGCAGCTTAAGTTCCAGGCTATTATCGGCAGATACGCAGTATTTT
J: TRBJ2-7; D: TRBD1; V: TRBV6-5; size: .; CDR3: CASSYSGQGVYEQYF; DNA: TGTGCCAGCAGTTACTCGGGACAGGGGGTCTACGAGCAGTACTTC
J: TRBJ1-5; D: .; V: TRBV4-1; size: .; CDR3: CASSPKGEAGVNQPQHF; DNA: TGCGCCAGCAGCCCCAAGGGCGAGGCAGGGGTAAATCAGCCCCAGCATTTT
J: TRBJ1-5; D: TRBD1; V: TRBV19; size: .; CDR3: CASRSPGTGVRGSQPQHF; DNA: TGTGCCAGTAGGTCACCTGGGACAGGGGTTCGAGGAAGTCAGCCCCAGCATTTT
J: TRBJ2-1; D: .; V: TRBV28; size: .; CDR3: CASSLGQMNEQFF; DNA: TGTGCCAGCAGTTTAGGGCAGATGAATGAGCAGTTCTTC
J: TRBJ2-5; D: TRBD1; V: TRBV12-3/TRBV12-4; size: .; CDR3: CASSPRQGETQYF; DNA: TGTGCCAGCAGTCCGCGACAGGGAGAGACCCAGTACTTC
J: TRBJ2-3; D: TRBD2; V: TRBV7-2; size: .; CDR3: CASSLGTSRGTDTQYF; DNA: TGTGCCAGCAGCTTAGGGACTAGTCGGGGCACAGATACGCAGTATTTT
J: TRBJ2-2; D: TRBD2; V: TRBV5-1; size: once; CDR3: CASSRGTSGTGELFF; DNA: TGCGCCAGCAGCCGCGGGACTAGCGGAACCGGGGAGCTGTTTTTT
J: TRBJ2-1; D: .; V: TRBV5-1; size: .; CDR3: CASRHTGGTYNEQFF; DNA: TGCGCCAGCAGACACACAGGCGGGACTTACAATGAGCAGTTCTTC
J: TRBJ2-5; D: .; V: TRBV7-8; size: .; CDR3: CASSLDWRETQYF; DNA: TGTGCCAGCAGCTTAGATTGGCGGGAGACCCAGTACTTC
J: TRBJ1-3; D: TRBD1; V: TRBV19; size: once; CDR3: CASSIGTGISGNTIYF; DNA: TGTGCCAGTAGTATCGGGACAGGAATCTCTGGAAACACCATATATTTT
J: TRBJ1-5; D: .; V: TRBV6-2/TRBV6-3; size: .; CDR3: CASSPGLTLNQPQHF; DNA: TGTGCCAGCAGCCCGGGACTCACGCTAAATCAGCCCCAGCATTTT
J: TRBJ1-5; D: TRBD1; V: TRBV28; size: once; CDR3: CASKKGDRGNQPQHF; DNA: TGTGCCAGCAAAAAAGGCGACAGGGGCAATCAGCCCCAGCATTTT
J: TRBJ1-5; D: .; V: TRBV7-2; size: .; CDR3: CASSLASGGRGQPQHF; DNA: TGTGCCAGCAGCTTAGCCTCCGGGGGGAGAGGGCAGCCCCAGCATTTT
J: TRBJ1-4; D: .; V: TRBV27; size: .; CDR3: CASSPPGGGVNEKLFF; DNA: TGTGCCAGCAGCCCCCCTGGCGGCGGGGTAAATGAAAAACTGTTTTTT
J: TRBJ2-1; D: TRBD2; V: TRBV18; size: .; CDR3: CASSLAGGLFNEQFF; DNA: TGTGCCAGCTCATTAGCGGGGGGGCTATTCAATGAGCAGTTCTTC
J: TRBJ2-7; D: TRBD2; V: TRBV29-1; size: .; CDR3: CSVSPLSETSGGSFSYEQYF; DNA: TGCAGCGTCTCCCCTTTGTCGGAGACTAGCGGGGGGTCTTTCTCCTACGAGCAGTACTTC
J: TRBJ2-4; D: .; V: TRBV2; size: .; CDR3: CASSLGALAKNIQYF; DNA: TGTGCCAGCAGCCTCGGGGCGTTAGCCAAAAACATTCAGTACTTC
J: TRBJ2-2; D: .; V: TRBV12-3/TRBV12-4; size: .; CDR3: CATRVPGGELFF; DNA: TGTGCCACCCGAGTTCCGGGCGGGGAGCTGTTTTTT
J: TRBJ1-5; D: .; V: TRBV15; size: .; CDR3: CATSRFLGNTLNIQPQHF; DNA: TGTGCCACCAGCAGATTCCTTGGAAACACGTTAAACATCCAGCCCCAGCATTTT
J: TRBJ1-2; D: .; V: TRBV10-3; size: .; CDR3: CAISEPTLGDYGYTF; DNA: TGTGCCATCAGTGAGCCGACTTTAGGAGACTATGGCTACACCTTC
J: TRBJ1-1; D: .; V: TRBV4-1; size: .; CDR3: CASSQVFGQGNTEAFF; DNA: TGCGCCAGCAGCCAAGTATTCGGGCAGGGAAACACTGAAGCTTTCTTT
J: TRBJ1-5; D: .; V: TRBV27; size: .; CDR3: CASNSAPPSNQPQHF; DNA: TGTGCCAGCAATTCTGCCCCCCCTAGCAATCAGCCCCAGCATTTT
J: TRBJ2-7; D: TRBD2; V: TRBV4-2; size: .; CDR3: CASSPGGYEQYF; DNA: TGTGCCAGCAGCCCGGGGGGGTACGAGCAGTACTTC
J: TRBJ1-2; D: .; V: TRBV12-3/TRBV12-4; size: .; CDR3: CASSSRGDGYTF; DNA: TGTGCCAGCTCCTCCCGGGGAGATGGCTACACCTTC
J: TRBJ1-1; D: .; V: TRBV11-2; size: few; CDR3: CASSPGAALNTEAFF; DNA: TGTGCCAGCAGCCCAGGGGCGGCATTGAACACTGAAGCTTTCTTT
J: TRBJ1-1; D: .; V: TRBV7-9; size: .; CDR3: CASSLDIREAFF; DNA: TGTGCCAGCAGCTTAGATATCCGAGAAGCTTTCTTT